The 17 T cell receptor beta chains given below trace back to one sample, sequenced in a study of shared clonotypes between healthy human individuals. Only in-frame clones appear in the TCRdb table, and some are missing; sequencing was by immunoSEQ multiplex PCR. The sample carries around 500,000 clones, roughly 80% recorded once. What was sequenced was PBMCs. These receptors came from a woman between 40 and 50 years old in good health. Some clones in this sample may be carry-over from other donors' samples.

The rearrangement uses TRBV10-2 and TRBJ2-7; D call uncertain. Germline values: CDR1 WSHSY, CDR2 SAAADI. The CDR3 consists of 12 residues. Trimming stripped 1 base from V and 5 bases from J, with 6 bases between. The CDR3 coding sequence is TGCGCCAGCAGTGAGTTGAGTCACGAGCAGTACTTC. Its protein is CASSELSHEQYF.

For this clone: Only one base separates this from a far larger clonotype, so it likely reflects a read error. The sample holds other DNA sequences that translate to the same CDR3. The chain uses TRBV25-1 and TRBJ2-7; tentative D call: TRBD1 (6 bases). This CDR3 comprises 14 residues. The germline V and J ends were trimmed by 5 bases and 4 bases, with 15 bases remaining between them. Germline values: CDR1 MGHDK, CDR2 SYGVNS. The CDR3 DNA sequence: TGTGCCAGCAGTCGGACTGGGGGCACATACGAGCAGTACTTC. Its protein product is CASSRTGGTYEQYF.

V usage is TRBV10-2 and J usage is TRBJ2-1; 8 bases match TRBD2. The CDR3 consists of 14 residues. Germline values: CDR1 WSHSY, CDR2 SAAADI. The V segment lost 6 bases and the J segment 4 bases; nucleotides outside the gene matches: 5. DNA of the CDR3: TGCGCCAGCAGAAGCGGGGGACCTTACAATGAGCAGTTCTTC. It encodes CASRSGGPYNEQFF.

The chain joins TRBV6-1 to TRBJ2-7; D gene ambiguous. V lost 2 bases and J lost 6, with 11 bases in between. There are 13 residues in the CDR3. CDR1 MNHNS and CDR2 SASEGT come from the germline V gene. The CDR3 is CASSELGSGEQYF. The CDR3 DNA reads as TGTGCCAGCAGTGAACTGGGGTCTGGCGAGCAGTACTTC.

This clone has a handful of counts. Other DNA sequences in the sample encode the same CDR3. This chain uses TRBV29-1 with TRBJ1-1; no clear D. The CDR3 is 15 amino acids. CDR1 is SQVTM, CDR2 ANQGSEA, per germline. CDR3 sequence: CSFAVVNRAGTEAFF. The CDR3 coding sequence is TGCAGTTTCGCCGTCGTGAATAGGGCGGGGACTGAAGCTTTCTTT.

This sequence joins TRBV5-4 and TRBJ2-2; no clear D. Germline-derived CDR1 and CDR2 are SGHNT and YYREEE (reference sequence). The CDR3 spans 15 residues. The germline V and J ends were trimmed by 0 bases and 3 bases, with 9 bases remaining between them. CDR3 bases: TGTGCCAGCAGCTTGGGGGCGATCGACACCGGGGAGCTGTTTTTT. Encoded protein: CASSLGAIDTGELFF.

This chain uses TRBV10-3 with TRBJ1-4, with 10 bases identical to TRBD1. The CDR3 runs 13 residues. The J segment lost 7 bases and the V segment lost 10 bases, leaving 6 bases of the junction unmatched. CDR1 and CDR2 from the germline V gene are ENHRY and SYGVKD. CDR3 protein: CATRTGGSEKLFF. The CDR3 DNA is TGTGCCACCCGGACAGGGGGAAGTGAAAAACTGTTTTTT.

The chain is built from TRBV7-2 and TRBJ2-7; D is ambiguous. Germline CDR1 and CDR2: SGHTA and FQGNSA. V was clipped by 5 bases and J by 0 bases, with 11 bases between them. This CDR3 has 14 residues. CDR3 amino acids: CASSIRTDSYEQYF. The DNA of the CDR3 is TGTGCCAGCAGCATACGGACGGACTCCTACGAGCAGTACTTC.

With respect to this clone: The likely explanation is a read error, given a far larger clone one base away. The gene calls are TRBV7-2 and TRBJ2-7, with D unclear. The CDR3 length is 11 residues. Trimming shortened V by 1 base and J by 6 bases, and 4 bases separated the two germline ends. The germline V gene has CDR1 SGHTA and CDR2 FQGNSA. The CDR3 DNA follows: TGTGCCAGCAGCTTAGGTCTCGAGCAGTACTTC. Translation: CASSLGLEQYF. The full variable domain, with the rest looked up from reference TRBV7-2 and TRBJ2-7, is GAGVSQSPSNKVTEKGKDVELRCDPISGHTALYWYRQSLGQGLEFLIYFQGNSAPDKSGLPSDRFSAERTGGSVSTLTIQRTQQEDSAVYLCASSLGLEQYFGPGTRLTVT.

As to this clone: One end of the junction fails to match germline, which may point to a read error. CDR3 in DNA: TGTGCCAGCAGAGATCGGGCCATAGATACACAGTATTTT. It specifies CASRDRAIDTQYF. The chain combines TRBV5-6 with TRBJ2-3; no clear D gene. The CDR3 is 13 residues long. CDR1 and CDR2 (germline): SGHDT, YYEEEE.

The genes are TRBV5-1 and TRBJ2-3; D not certain. Germline CDR1 reads SGHRS; CDR2 reads YFSETQ. The V end was cut by 4 bases, the J end by 3 bases, with 9 bases between. The CDR3 sequence is 13 residues long. The CDR3 sequence: CASSRRSTDTQYF. The CDR3 nucleotides read TGCGCCAGCAGCCGAAGGTCGACAGATACGCAGTATTTT. Full variable domain (missing parts from reference TRBV5-1 and TRBJ2-3): KAGVTQTPRYLIKTRGQQVTLSCSPISGHRSVSWYQQTPGQGLQFLFEYFSETQRNKGNFPGRFSGRQFSNSRSEMNVSTLELGDSALYLCASSRRSTDTQYFGPGTRLTVL.

The chain has TRBV5-1 and TRBJ2-5; either TRBD1 or TRBD2 may supply D (6 bases each). The CDR3 runs to 13 residues. Germline V CDR1 and CDR2: SGHRS, YFSETQ. V was pared by 4 bases and J by 5 bases, with 12 bases between. The CDR3 region is CASSIQGGETQYF. DNA of the CDR3: TGCGCCAGCAGCATACAGGGAGGCGAGACCCAGTACTTC. Supplemented by reference TRBV5-1 and TRBJ2-5, the full variable domain reads KAGVTQTPRYLIKTRGQQVTLSCSPISGHRSVSWYQQTPGQGLQFLFEYFSETQRNKGNFPGRFSGRQFSNSRSEMNVSTLELGDSALYLCASSIQGGETQYFGPGTRLLVL.

The rearrangement joins TRBV19 to TRBJ1-5; D is possibly TRBD1 (5 bases). Germline values: CDR1 LNHDA, CDR2 SQIVND (reference sequence). The V end lost 7 bases, the J end lost 6 bases, and 19 bases lay between the germline ends. The CDR3 extends over 15 amino acids. The CDR3 nucleotides read TGTGCCAGTAACTCGGGACGCGGATTGTTTCAGCCCCAGCATTTT. Protein sequence: CASNSGRGLFQPQHF. The entire variable domain, with the rest obtained from reference TRBV19 and TRBJ1-5, is as follows: DGGITQSPKYLFRKEGQNVTLSCEQNLNHDAMYWYRQDPGQGLRLIYYSQIVNDFQKGDIAEGYSVSREKKESFPLTVTSAQKNPTAFYLCASNSGRGLFQPQHFGDGTRLSIL.

Comments on this clone: A read error is the likely source, as a far larger clone sits one nucleotide away. In the same sample, other DNA sequences code for this CDR3. The chain carries TRBV30 and TRBJ2-2; 10 bases fit TRBD1. This CDR3 region has 14 residues. Germline V gene data show CDR1 as GTSNPN and CDR2 as SVGIG (reference sequence). V was pared by 8 bases and J by 8 bases, with 11 bases of the junction left unmatched. The CDR3 here is CARTLTGGAGELFF. CDR3 sequence (DNA): TGTGCCAGGACCTTGACAGGGGGCGCGGGGGAGCTGTTTTTT.

As regards this clone: A far larger clone is just one base off, so this is likely a read error. The chain is built from TRBV5-4 and TRBJ1-4; D is possibly TRBD1 (6 bases). The CDR3 covers 13 residues. Germline values: CDR1 SGHNT, CDR2 YYREEE (reference sequence). In DNA, the CDR3 is TGTGCCAGCAGAGGGGGGGAGAATGAAAAACTGCTTTTT. This codes for CASRGGENEKLLF.

V is TRBV28 and J is TRBJ2-3; TRBD2 aligns across 13 bases. The germline V gene has CDR1 MDHEN and CDR2 SYDVKM. The CDR3 runs 16 residues. Trimming removed 1 base from V and 6 bases from J; junction bases left unmatched: 4. CDR3 DNA sequence: TGTGCCAGCAGTTTATCACTAGCGGGAGGGATCGATACGCAGTATTTT. Protein: CASSLSLAGGIDTQYF.

Note on this clone: A far bigger clonotype differs at one base, so this is likely a read error. Other DNA sequences of this sample code for an identical CDR3. V and J are TRBV7-3 and TRBJ1-5; 8 nucleotides align to TRBD1. This CDR3 region has 13 residues. CDR1 SGHTA and CDR2 FQGTGA come from the germline V gene. The CDR3 nucleotides read TGCGCCAGCAGCTTCGGGACAGGTCAGCCCCAGCATTTT. Translated: CASSFGTGQPQHF.